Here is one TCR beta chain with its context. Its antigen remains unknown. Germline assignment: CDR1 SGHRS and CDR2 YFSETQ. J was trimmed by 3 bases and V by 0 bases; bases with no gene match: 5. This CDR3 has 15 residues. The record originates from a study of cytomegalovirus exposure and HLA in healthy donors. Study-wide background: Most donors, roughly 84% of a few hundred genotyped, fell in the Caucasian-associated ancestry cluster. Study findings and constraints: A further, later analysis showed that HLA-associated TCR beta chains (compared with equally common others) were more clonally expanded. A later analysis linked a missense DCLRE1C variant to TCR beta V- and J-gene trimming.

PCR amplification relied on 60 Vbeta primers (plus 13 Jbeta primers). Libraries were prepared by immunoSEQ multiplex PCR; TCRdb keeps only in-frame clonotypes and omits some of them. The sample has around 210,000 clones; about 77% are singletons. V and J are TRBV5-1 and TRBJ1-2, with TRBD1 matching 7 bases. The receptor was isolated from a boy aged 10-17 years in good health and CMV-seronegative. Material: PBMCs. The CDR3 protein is CASSLGGTADYGYTF. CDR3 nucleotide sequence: TGCGCCAGCAGCTTGGGTGGGACAGCCGACTATGGCTACACCTTC.